This T cell receptor beta chain stems from a study of beta chain features in type 1 diabetes. The whole isolated RNA underwent reverse transcription, so sequencing captured expressed TCRB transcripts. The study sequenced naive, central memory and regulatory T cell samples to an average of about 3.5 million reads. Libraries were prepared by immunoSEQ multiplex PCR; TCRdb keeps only in-frame clonotypes and omits some of them. The sample yields hundreds of thousands of clones, 10% to 15% seen once. V shed 5 bases and J 2 bases; nucleotides not matched to a gene: 18. This CDR3 is built from 20 residues. Per germline, CDR1 SGHVS and CDR2 FNYEAQ. A sort by CD45RO/CCR7/CD25/CD127/CD95/CD27 yielded CD4+ naive, central memory, regulatory and stem cell-like memory cells. The purity of all sorted populations exceeded 95%. This clone was seen only a few times.

This chain joins TRBV7-6 and TRBJ1-5, with 10 bases that match TRBD1. The source material was naive CD4+ T cells from blood. This TCR was recovered from a young man in good health. The CDR3 reads CASSPLLWTGGKRGNQPQHF. Here the CDR3 DNA reads TGTGCCAGCAGCCCGTTGCTATGGACAGGGGGGAAAAGGGGCAATCAGCCCCAGCATTTT.